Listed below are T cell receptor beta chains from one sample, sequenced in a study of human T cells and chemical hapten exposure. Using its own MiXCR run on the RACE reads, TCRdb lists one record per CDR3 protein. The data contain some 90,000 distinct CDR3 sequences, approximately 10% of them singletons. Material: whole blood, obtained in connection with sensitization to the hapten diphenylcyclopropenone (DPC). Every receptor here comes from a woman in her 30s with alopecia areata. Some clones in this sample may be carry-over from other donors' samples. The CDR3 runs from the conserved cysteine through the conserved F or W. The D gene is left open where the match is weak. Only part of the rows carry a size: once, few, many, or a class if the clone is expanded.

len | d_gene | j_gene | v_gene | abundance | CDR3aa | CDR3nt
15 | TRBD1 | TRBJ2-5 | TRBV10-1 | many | CASTRSLDRAQTQYF | TGCGCCAGCACGCGTAGTCTGGACAGGGCTCAGACCCAGTACTTC
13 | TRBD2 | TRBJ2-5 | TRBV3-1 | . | CASSPGGVKTQYF | TGTGCCAGCAGCCCGGGGGGAGTAAAGACCCAGTACTTC
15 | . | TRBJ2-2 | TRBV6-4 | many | CASSDLAGNTGELFF | TGTGCCAGCAGTGACCTTGCGGGAAACACCGGGGAGCTGTTTTTT
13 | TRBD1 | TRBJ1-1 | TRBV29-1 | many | CSVADRGLAEAFF | TGCAGCGTTGCAGACAGGGGGCTTGCTGAAGCTTTCTTT
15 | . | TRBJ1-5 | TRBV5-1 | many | CASSLFPDSSQPQHF | TGCGCCAGCAGCCTCTTCCCAGACAGTTCTCAGCCCCAGCATTTT
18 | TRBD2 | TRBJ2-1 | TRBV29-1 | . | CSVDGLAGGRKGDYEQFF | TGCAGCGTTGACGGGCTAGCGGGGGGCCGAAAGGGTGATTATGAGCAGTTCTTC
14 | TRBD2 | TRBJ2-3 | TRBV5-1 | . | CASSSGGSTDTQYF | TGCGCCAGCAGTTCGGGGGGAAGCACAGATACGCAGTATTTT
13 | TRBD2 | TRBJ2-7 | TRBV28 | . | CASSPTSGNEQYF | TGTGCCAGCAGTCCAACTAGCGGGAACGAGCAGTACTTC
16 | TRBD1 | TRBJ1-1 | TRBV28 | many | CASSSLLTGENTEAFF | TGTGCCAGCAGCTCGCTATTGACAGGGGAGAACACTGAAGCTTTCTTT
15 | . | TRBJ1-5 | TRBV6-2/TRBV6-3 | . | CASSQGNRSNQPQHF | TGTGCCAGCAGCCAGGGGAATAGAAGCAATCAGCCCCAGCATTTT
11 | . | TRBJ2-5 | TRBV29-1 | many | CSATGGETQYF | TGCAGCGCCACTGGGGGAGAGACCCAGTACTTC
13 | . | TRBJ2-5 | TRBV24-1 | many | CATSGESQETQYF | TGTGCCACCAGTGGGGAATCACAAGAGACCCAGTACTTC
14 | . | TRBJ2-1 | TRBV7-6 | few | CASSLGAQEVEQFF | TGTGCCAGCAGCCTGGGGGCACAGGAGGTTGAGCAGTTCTTC
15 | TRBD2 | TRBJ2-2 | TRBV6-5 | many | CASSPSGGPTGELFF | TGTGCCAGCAGTCCCTCGGGGGGGCCGACCGGGGAGCTGTTTTTT
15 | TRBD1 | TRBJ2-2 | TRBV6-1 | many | CASSEMDRAVGELFF | TGTGCCAGCAGTGAGATGGACAGGGCCGTCGGGGAGCTGTTTTTT
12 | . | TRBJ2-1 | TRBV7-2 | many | CASSWDRNEQFF | TGTGCCAGCAGCTGGGACCGCAATGAGCAGTTCTTC
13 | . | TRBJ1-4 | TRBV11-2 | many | CASRTGWQEKLFF | TGTGCCAGCCGTACAGGGTGGCAGGAAAAACTGTTTTTT
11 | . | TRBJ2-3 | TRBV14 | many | CASSSGPPQYF | TGTGCCAGCAGTTCTGGGCCCCCGCAGTATTTT
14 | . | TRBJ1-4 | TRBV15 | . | CATSSGTSDEKLFF | TGTGCCACCAGCAGTGGAACAAGCGATGAAAAACTGTTTTTT
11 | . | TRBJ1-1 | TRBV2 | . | CASSDNRVTLF | TGTGCCAGCAGTGACAACAGGGTAACACTCTTT
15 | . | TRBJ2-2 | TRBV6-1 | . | CATQTEQHLTGELFF | TGTGCCACCCAGACCGAACAGCACCTCACCGGGGAGCTGTTTTTT
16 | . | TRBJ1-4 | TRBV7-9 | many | CASSLGFRGTNEKLFF | TGTGCCAGCAGCTTAGGGTTCCGGGGCACTAATGAAAAACTGTTTTTT
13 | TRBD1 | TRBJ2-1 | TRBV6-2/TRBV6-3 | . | CASSPDRGGEQFF | TGTGCCAGCAGCCCGGACAGGGGCGGTGAGCAGTTCTTC
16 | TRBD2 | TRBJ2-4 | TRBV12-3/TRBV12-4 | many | CASSSTSGASKNIQYF | TGTGCCAGCAGTTCGACTAGCGGGGCCTCCAAAAACATTCAGTACTTC
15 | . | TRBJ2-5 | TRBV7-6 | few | CASSRSDEKQETQYF | TGTGCCAGCAGCCGATCGGACGAGAAACAAGAGACCCAGTACTTC
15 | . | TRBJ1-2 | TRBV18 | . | CASSPDRASNYGYTF | TGTGCCAGCTCCCCCGACCGGGCCTCAAACTATGGCTACACCTTC
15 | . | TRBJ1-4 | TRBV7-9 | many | CASSPKSRLNEKLFF | TGTGCCAGCAGCCCCAAGAGCAGGTTAAATGAAAAACTGTTTTTT
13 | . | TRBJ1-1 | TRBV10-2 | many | CASSETAKPEAFF | TGCGCCAGCAGTGAGACAGCCAAACCAGAAGCTTTCTTT
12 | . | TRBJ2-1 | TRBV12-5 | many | CASVNQYNEQFF | TGTGCTAGTGTCAATCAGTACAATGAGCAGTTCTTC
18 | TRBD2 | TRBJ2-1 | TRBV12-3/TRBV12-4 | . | CASSSRGAGGSSYNEQFF | TGTGCCAGCAGTTCCCGGGGGGCGGGGGGAAGCTCCTACAATGAGCAGTTCTTC
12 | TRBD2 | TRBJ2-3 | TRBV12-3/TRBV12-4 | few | CASLRGADTQYF | TGTGCCAGCCTACGGGGGGCAGATACGCAGTATTTT
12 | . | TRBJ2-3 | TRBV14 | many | CASSPQGDTQYF | TGTGCCAGCAGCCCTCAAGGCGATACGCAGTATTTT
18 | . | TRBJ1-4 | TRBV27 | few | CASSLSPQAGKNNEKLFF | TGTGCCAGCAGTTTAAGCCCCCAGGCGGGAAAGAATAATGAAAAACTGTTTTTT
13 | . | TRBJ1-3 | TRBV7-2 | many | CASREGWGNTIYF | TGTGCCAGCAGAGAGGGATGGGGGAACACCATATATTTT
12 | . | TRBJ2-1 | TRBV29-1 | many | CSVEDRYNEQFF | TGCAGCGTTGAAGACAGGTACAATGAGCAGTTCTTC
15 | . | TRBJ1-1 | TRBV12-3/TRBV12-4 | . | CASSLGGGGDTEAFF | TGTGCCAGCAGTTTAGGGGGCGGAGGTGACACTGAAGCTTTCTTT
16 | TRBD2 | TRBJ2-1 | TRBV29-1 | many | CSVEDAARGFYNEQFF | TGCAGCGTTGAAGATGCTGCGCGGGGGTTCTACAATGAGCAGTTCTTC
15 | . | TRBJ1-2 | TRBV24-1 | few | CATSAPGEGHYGYTF | TGTGCCACCAGTGCCCCGGGGGAGGGGCACTATGGCTACACCTTC
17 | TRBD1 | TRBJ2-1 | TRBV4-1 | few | CASSRPGQSSSYNEQFF | TGCGCCAGCAGCAGACCGGGACAGTCAAGCTCCTACAATGAGCAGTTCTTC
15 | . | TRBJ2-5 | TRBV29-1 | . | CSVEDGQWFRETQYF | TGCAGCGTTGAAGACGGACAGTGGTTCCGGGAGACCCAGTACTTC
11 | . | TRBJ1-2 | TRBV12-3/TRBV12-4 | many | CASSSQRGYTF | TGTGCCAGCAGTTCCCAAAGAGGCTACACCTTC
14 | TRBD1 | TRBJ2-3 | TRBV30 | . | CAWGTDSSTDTQYF | TGTGCCTGGGGGACAGACTCTAGCACAGATACGCAGTATTTT
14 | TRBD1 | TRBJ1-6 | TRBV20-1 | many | CSAPEDRGDSPLHF | TGCAGTGCACCCGAGGACAGGGGGGATTCACCCCTCCACTTT
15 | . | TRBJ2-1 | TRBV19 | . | CASSTLMSSYNEQFF | TGTGCCAGTAGTACCCTCATGAGCTCCTACAATGAGCAGTTCTTC
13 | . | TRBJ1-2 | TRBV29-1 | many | CSVEVWGPYGYTF | TGCAGCGTTGAAGTGTGGGGTCCCTATGGCTACACCTTC
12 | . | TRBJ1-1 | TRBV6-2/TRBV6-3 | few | CASRRTVDEAFF | TGTGCCAGCAGGCGAACAGTGGATGAAGCTTTCTTT
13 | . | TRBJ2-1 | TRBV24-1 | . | CATSDVNSGEQFF | TGTGCCACCAGTGATGTCAATAGCGGTGAGCAGTTCTTC
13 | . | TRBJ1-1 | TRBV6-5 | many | CASMRTGGTEAFF | TGTGCCAGCATGCGGACGGGAGGAACTGAAGCTTTCTTT
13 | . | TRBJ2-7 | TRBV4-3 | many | CASSQDFAYEQYF | TGCGCCAGCAGCCAAGATTTCGCCTACGAGCAGTACTTC